The source of this T cell receptor (beta chain) is a study of PD-1 blockade in mismatch repair-deficient tumors. Profiled with immunoSEQ multiplex PCR; TCRdb holds only in-frame clones, not every one. The sample contains some 100,000 clones, about four fifths of which appear only once. The CDR3 runs 14 residues. V was clipped by 4 bases and J by 7 bases, with 15 bases between them. Looked up from germline, CDR1 is SGHRS and CDR2 is YFSETQ. All patients were mismatch repair deficient, assessed by either PCR or immunohistochemistry. The chain uses TRBV5-1 and TRBJ1-5, with D tentatively TRBD1 (6 bases). The sample was peripheral blood, taken roughly eight months after starting pembrolizumab. The source is an adult with mismatch repair-deficient cancer. CDR3: CASSVGPGAQPQHF. The CDR3 coding sequence is TGCGCCAGCAGCGTGGGACCAGGGGCCCAGCCCCAGCATTTT.